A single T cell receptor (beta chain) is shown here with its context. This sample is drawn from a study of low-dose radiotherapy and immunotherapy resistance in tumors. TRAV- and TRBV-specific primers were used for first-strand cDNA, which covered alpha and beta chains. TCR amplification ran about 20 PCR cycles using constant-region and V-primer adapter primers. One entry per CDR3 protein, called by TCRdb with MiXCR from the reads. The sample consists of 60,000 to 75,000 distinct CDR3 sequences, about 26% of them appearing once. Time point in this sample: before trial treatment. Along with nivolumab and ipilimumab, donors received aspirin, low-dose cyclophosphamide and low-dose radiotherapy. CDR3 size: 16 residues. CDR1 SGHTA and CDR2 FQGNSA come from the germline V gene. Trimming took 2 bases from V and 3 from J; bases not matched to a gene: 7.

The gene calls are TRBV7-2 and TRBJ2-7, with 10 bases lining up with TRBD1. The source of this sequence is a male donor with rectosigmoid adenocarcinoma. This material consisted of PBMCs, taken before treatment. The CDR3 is CASSLPQRDRGYEQYF. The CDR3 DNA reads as TGTGCCAGCAGCTTACCCCAACGGGACAGGGGCTACGAGCAGTACTTC.